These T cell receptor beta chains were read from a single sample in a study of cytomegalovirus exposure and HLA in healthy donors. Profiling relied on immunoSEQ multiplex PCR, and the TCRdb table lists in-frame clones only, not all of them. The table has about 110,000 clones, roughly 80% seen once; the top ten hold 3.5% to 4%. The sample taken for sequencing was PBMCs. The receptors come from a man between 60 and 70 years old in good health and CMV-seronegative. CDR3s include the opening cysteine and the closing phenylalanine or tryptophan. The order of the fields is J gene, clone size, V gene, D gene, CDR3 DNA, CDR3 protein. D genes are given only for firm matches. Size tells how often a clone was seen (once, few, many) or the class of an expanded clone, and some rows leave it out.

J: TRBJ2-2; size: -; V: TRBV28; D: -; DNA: TGTGCCAGCAGTTTCTCGTCAGGTCGGCACACCGGGGAGCTGTTTTTT; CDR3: CASSFSSGRHTGELFF
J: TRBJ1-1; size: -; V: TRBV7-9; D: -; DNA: TGTGCCAGCAGCGCGGGACGGACTCATCCTGAAGCTTTCTTT; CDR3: CASSAGRTHPEAFF
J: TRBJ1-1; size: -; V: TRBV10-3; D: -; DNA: TGTGCCATCCGGGACACGAATACAATGAACACTGAAGCTTTCTTT; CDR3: CAIRDTNTMNTEAFF
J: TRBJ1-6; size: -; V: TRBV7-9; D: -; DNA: TGTGCCAGCAGCTTAGATACAGGGCCCCAGCATTCACCCCTCCACTTT; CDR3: CASSLDTGPQHSPLHF
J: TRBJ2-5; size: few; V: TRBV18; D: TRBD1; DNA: TGTGCCAGCTCACCACAGACAGGGGGCGAGGAGACCCAGTACTTC; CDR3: CASSPQTGGEETQYF
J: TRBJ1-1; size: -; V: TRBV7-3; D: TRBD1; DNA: TGTGCCAGCAGCCGACAGGGGCTTGGGAAGACTGAAGCTTTCTTT; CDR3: CASSRQGLGKTEAFF
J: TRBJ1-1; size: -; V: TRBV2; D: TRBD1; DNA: TGTGCCCCCGGACAGGGGGGCACTGAAGCTTTCTTT; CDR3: CAPGQGGTEAFF
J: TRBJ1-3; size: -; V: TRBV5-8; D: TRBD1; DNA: TGTGCCAGCAGCGGATACAGGGGCCACAACTCTGGAAACACCATATATTTT; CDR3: CASSGYRGHNSGNTIYF
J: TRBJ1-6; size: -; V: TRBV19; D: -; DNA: TGTGCCAGTAGCAGGGATGCCTATAATTCACCCCTCCACTTT; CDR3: CASSRDAYNSPLHF
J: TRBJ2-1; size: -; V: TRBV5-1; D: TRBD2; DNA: TGCGCCAGCAGCCCACGGACTAGCGGGGGTCGGGATGAGCAGTTCTTC; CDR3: CASSPRTSGGRDEQFF
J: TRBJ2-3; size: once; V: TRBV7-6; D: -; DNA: TGTGCCAGCAGCTCCACGCTAGCAGCCCTTACAGATACGCAGTATTTT; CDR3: CASSSTLAALTDTQYF
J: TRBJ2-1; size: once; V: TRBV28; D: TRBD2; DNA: TGTGCCAGCCTGGGACTAGCGGGGGCCAAGGAGCAGTTCTTC; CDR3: CASLGLAGAKEQFF
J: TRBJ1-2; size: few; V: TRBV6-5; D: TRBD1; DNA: TGTGCCAGCAGTTACACGGACAGGGATGGCTACACCTTC; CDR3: CASSYTDRDGYTF
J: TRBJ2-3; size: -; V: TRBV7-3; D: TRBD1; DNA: TGTGCCAGCAGCTTTGGGCAGGGGGCATATACGCAGTATTTT; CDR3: CASSFGQGAYTQYF
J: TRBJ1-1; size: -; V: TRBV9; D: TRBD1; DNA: TGTGCCAGCAGCCCACGGGGACAGGTGAACACTGAAGCTTTCTTT; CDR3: CASSPRGQVNTEAFF
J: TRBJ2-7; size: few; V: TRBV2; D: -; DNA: TGTGCCAGCAGGATGGACAGGGCCGGGGGGGAGCAGTACTTC; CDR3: CASRMDRAGGEQYF
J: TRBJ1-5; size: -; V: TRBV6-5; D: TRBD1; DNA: TGTGCCAGCAGTACGGACAGGGGGCTTTCGTCCCAGCATTTT; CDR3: CASSTDRGLSSQHF
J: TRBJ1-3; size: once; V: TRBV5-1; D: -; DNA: TGCGCCAGCAGCTTAGACACCGACTCTGGAAACACCATATATTTT; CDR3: CASSLDTDSGNTIYF
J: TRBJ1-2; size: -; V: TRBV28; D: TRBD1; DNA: TGTGCCAGCAGAACTTCCGGGACAGGGGCCTATGGCTACACCTTC; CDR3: CASRTSGTGAYGYTF
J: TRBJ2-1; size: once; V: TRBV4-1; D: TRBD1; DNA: TGCGCCAGCAGCCTTCGTGACAGGGAGTCCTACAATGAGCAGTTCTTC; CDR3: CASSLRDRESYNEQFF
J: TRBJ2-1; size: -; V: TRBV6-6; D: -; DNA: TGTGCCAGCAGTTACTCGAGGTCCCATGAGCAGTTCTTC; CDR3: CASSYSRSHEQFF
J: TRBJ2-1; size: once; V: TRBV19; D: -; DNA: TGTGCCAGTAGTATCGGCGCGGCGGCCTACAATGAGCAGTTCTTC; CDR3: CASSIGAAAYNEQFF
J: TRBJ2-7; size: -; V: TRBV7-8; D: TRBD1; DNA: TGTGCCAGCAGCCGAGGTCGGCAGGGGGAGATCTACGAGCAGTACTTC; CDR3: CASSRGRQGEIYEQYF
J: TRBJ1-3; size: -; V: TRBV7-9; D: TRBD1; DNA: TGTGCCAGCAGCTTAAAGGGGGACAGTCTCGGAAACACCATATATTTT; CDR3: CASSLKGDSLGNTIYF
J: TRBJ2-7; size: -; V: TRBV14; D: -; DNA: TGTGCCAGCAGCCATACCAGGGACGAGCAGTACTTC; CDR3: CASSHTRDEQYF
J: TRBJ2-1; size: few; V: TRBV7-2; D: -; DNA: TGTGCCAGCAGCTTAGGCGGAGGGTCCTACAATGAGCAGTTCTTC; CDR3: CASSLGGGSYNEQFF
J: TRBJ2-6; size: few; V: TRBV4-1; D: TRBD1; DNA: TGCGCCAGCAGCCTTACCGGGACAGCTAGCTCTGGGGCCAACGTCCTGACTTTC; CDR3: CASSLTGTASSGANVLTF
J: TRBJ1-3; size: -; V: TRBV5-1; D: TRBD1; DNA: TGCGCCAGCAGAGGGACAGGGAGCTCTGGAAACACCATATATTTT; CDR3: CASRGTGSSGNTIYF
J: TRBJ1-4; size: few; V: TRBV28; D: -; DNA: TGTGCCAGCAGTCACCCCCAGCAGGGGATGCATGCAACTAATGAAAAACTGTTTTTT; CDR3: CASSHPQQGMHATNEKLFF
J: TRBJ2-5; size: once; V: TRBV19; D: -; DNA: TGTGCCAGTAGTATGCTCAGAGGGGAGACCCAGTACTTC; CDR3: CASSMLRGETQYF
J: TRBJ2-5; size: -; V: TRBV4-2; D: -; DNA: TGTGCCAGCACCATTTGGGTCGGGGAGACCCAGTACTTC; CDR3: CASTIWVGETQYF
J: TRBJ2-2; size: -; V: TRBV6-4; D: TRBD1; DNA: TGTGCCAGCCGAAGCACCGGGACAGGGGGCTTCGGGGAGCTGTTTTTT; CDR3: CASRSTGTGGFGELFF
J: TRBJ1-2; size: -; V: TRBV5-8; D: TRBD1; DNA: TGTGCCAGCAGCTTAATACAGGGGGCCGGGACCTACACCTTC; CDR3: CASSLIQGAGTYTF
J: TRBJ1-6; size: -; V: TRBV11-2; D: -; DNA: TGTGCCAGCAGAAGTCGCACAGGGACCTATAATTCACCCCTCCACTTT; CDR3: CASRSRTGTYNSPLHF
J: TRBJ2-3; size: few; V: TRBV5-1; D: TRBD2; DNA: TGCGCCAGCAGCACCTTAGCGGGGGGGAGCACAGATACGCAGTATTTT; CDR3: CASSTLAGGSTDTQYF
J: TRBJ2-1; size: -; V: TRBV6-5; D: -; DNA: TGTGCCAGCCGAGGGAGGAATGAGCAGTTCTTC; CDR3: CASRGRNEQFF
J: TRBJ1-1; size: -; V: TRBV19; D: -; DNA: TGTGCCAGTAGTCCCGACAGTCAAACCGTCGAGGCTTTCTTT; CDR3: CASSPDSQTVEAFF
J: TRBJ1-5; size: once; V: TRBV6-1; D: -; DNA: TGTGCCAGCAGTGAAAACACGGGTCAGCCCCAGCATTTT; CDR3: CASSENTGQPQHF
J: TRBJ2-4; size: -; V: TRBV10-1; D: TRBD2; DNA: TGCGCCACCCATATCCCGCGGGGGGGCCGGGCCAAAAACATTCAGTACTTC; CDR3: CATHIPRGGRAKNIQYF
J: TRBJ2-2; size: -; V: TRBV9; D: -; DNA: TGTGCCAGCAGCGACCAAGGGGCCTGGACCGGGGAGCTGTTTTTT; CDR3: CASSDQGAWTGELFF
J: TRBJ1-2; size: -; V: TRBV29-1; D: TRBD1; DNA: TGCAGCGTTGTGACAGGGGCCCCGTCCTATGGCTACACCTTC; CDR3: CSVVTGAPSYGYTF
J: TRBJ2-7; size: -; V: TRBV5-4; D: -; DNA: TGTGCCAGCAGCTTGAACCCCCCAGGTGCCTCCTCCGAGCAGTACTTC; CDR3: CASSLNPPGASSEQYF
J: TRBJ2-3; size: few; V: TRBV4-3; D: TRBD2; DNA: TGCGCCAGCAGCCAAGATCGCGATAGCGGGGGGAGGCGGGATACGCAGTATTTT; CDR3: CASSQDRDSGGRRDTQYF
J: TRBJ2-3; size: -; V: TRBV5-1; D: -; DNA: TGCGCCAGCAGCTCCGGGGGTGGGGATACGCAGTATTTT; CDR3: CASSSGGGDTQYF
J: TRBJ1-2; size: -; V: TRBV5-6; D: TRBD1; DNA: TGTGCCAGCAGCCCCGGGGGGACAGGGGTTTATGGCTACACCTTC; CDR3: CASSPGGTGVYGYTF
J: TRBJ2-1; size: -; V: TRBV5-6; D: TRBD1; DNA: TGTGCCAGCAGCGTATACCGGGACAGGGGAATTTTCTCCTACAATGAGCAGTTCTTC; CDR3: CASSVYRDRGIFSYNEQFF
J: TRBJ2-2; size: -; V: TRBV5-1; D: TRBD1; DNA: TGCGCCAGCAGCCCGGACAGGTCGAACACCGGGGAGCTGTTTTTT; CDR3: CASSPDRSNTGELFF
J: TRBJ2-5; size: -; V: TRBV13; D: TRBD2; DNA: TGTGCCAGCAGCCGCGGGGGGGCCGAGACCCAGTACTTC; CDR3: CASSRGGAETQYF
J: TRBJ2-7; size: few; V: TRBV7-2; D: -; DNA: TGTGCCAGCAGCCCCGTCAGGATGCTCTACGAGCAGTACTTC; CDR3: CASSPVRMLYEQYF
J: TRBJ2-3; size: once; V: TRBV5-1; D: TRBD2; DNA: TGCGCCAGCAGCTTCCTAGCGGGGGGGCTCACAGATACGCAGTATTTT; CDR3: CASSFLAGGLTDTQYF
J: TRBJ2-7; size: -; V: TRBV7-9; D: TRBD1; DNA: TGTGCCAGCAGCTCGGCGACGACAGGGGGCTACGAGCAGTACTTC; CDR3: CASSSATTGGYEQYF
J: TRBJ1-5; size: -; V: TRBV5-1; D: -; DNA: TGCGCCAGCAGATCCGACCCAGGAGGTCAGCCCCAGCATTTT; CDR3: CASRSDPGGQPQHF